A single sample gave rise to the 21 T cell receptor beta chains below, sequenced in a study of cytomegalovirus exposure and HLA in healthy donors. PCR employed 60 Vbeta and 13 Jbeta primers. Only in-frame clones appear in the TCRdb table, and some are missing; sequencing was by immunoSEQ multiplex PCR. The sample carries 130,000 or so clones, around 76% recorded once. The sample taken for sequencing was PBMCs. These receptors were obtained from a male donor in good health and CMV-seronegative.

The J gene is TRBJ2-7, the V gene TRBV14, with TRBD1 matching 8 bases. Germline V lookup: CDR1 SGHDN, CDR2 FVKESK. V lost 3 bases and J lost 0; bases outside the gene matches: 7. This CDR3 is 16 amino acids long. CDR3 amino acids: CASSHTGTGLSYEQYF. In DNA form, the CDR3 reads TGTGCCAGCAGCCACACCGGGACAGGCCTCTCCTACGAGCAGTACTTC.

The chain carries TRBV5-6 and TRBJ2-7, with D possibly matching TRBD1 (5 bases). Trimming shortened V by 1 base and J by 6 bases, and 20 bases separated the two germline ends. The CDR3 sequence is 16 residues long. The germline CDR1 and CDR2 sequences are SGHDT and YYEEEE. The CDR3 DNA reads as TGTGCCAGCAGCTTGTTAGGGGCCAAGCCAGGACGCGAGCAGTACTTC. Its translation is CASSLLGAKPGREQYF.

This chain links TRBV7-2 with TRBJ2-2; the D gene is possibly TRBD1 (6 bases). This CDR3 has 14 amino acids. Germline CDR1 and CDR2: SGHTA and FQGNSA. V lost 5 bases to trimming and J lost 4 bases, with 11 bases between them. CDR3 DNA: TGTGCCAGCAGCGCCCGGGACATCACCGGGGAGCTGTTTTTT. This gives the protein CASSARDITGELFF.

This clone was observed a single time. The genes are TRBV5-1 and TRBJ2-1, with D maybe TRBD2 (6 bases). The CDR3 covers 18 residues. In germline, CDR1 is SGHRS, CDR2 YFSETQ. V was shortened by 2 bases and J by 0 bases, with 18 bases between the two germline ends. This CDR3 is CASSFGGAFQSSYNEQFF. The CDR3, as DNA: TGCGCCAGCAGCTTCGGGGGAGCCTTCCAAAGCTCCTACAATGAGCAGTTCTTC.

This clone was seen a single time. The gene calls are TRBV9 and TRBJ2-3; 7 nucleotides align to TRBD1. The CDR3 totals 15 residues. J was trimmed by 2 bases and V by 2 bases; bases with no gene match: 5. Germline CDR1 is SGDLS and CDR2 is YYNGEE. The CDR3 DNA reads as TGTGCCAGCAGCGTCCAGACAGGGTCCACAGATACGCAGTATTTT. Encoded protein: CASSVQTGSTDTQYF.

The chain uses TRBV4-3 and TRBJ2-6, with 9 bases identical to TRBD1. Looked up from germline, CDR1 is LGHNA and CDR2 is YSLEER. J lost 1 base, V lost 1 base, and 11 bases had no gene match. This CDR3 contains 20 residues. The CDR3 reads CASSQGVLGTGSSGANVLTF. CDR3 nucleotides: TGCGCCAGCAGCCAAGGGGTGCTCGGGACAGGGTCGTCTGGGGCCAACGTCCTGACTTTC.

This clone was seen once. J is TRBJ1-4 and V is TRBV6-5; D unresolved. The CDR3 is 15 residues long. Germline V gene lookup returns CDR1 MNHEY and CDR2 SVGAGI. V gave up 3 bases and J gave up 6 bases, with 14 bases separating them. CDR3 nucleotides: TGTGCCAGCAGTTATCTCGAGGAGGTCGATGAAAAACTGTTTTTT. Its translation is CASSYLEEVDEKLFF.

This clone was seen only a few times. An end of the junction does not agree with germline; a read error may underlie this. The rearrangement joins TRBV7-7 to TRBJ2-1; perhaps TRBD2 as D (6 bases). The CDR3 consists of 18 residues. Germline CDR1 reads SSHAT; CDR2 reads FNYEAQ (reference sequence). CDR3 sequence (DNA): TGTGCTAGCAGGATACATTCACGGAGGGACCCATATTCATCATTGCAGTTCTTC. This gives the protein CASRIHSRRDPYSSLQFF.

This clone was picked up a small number of times. The chain couples TRBV29-1 to TRBJ2-7; TRBD1 matches at 7 bases. V lost 6 bases and J lost 7; bases outside the gene matches: 9. There are 12 residues in the CDR3. The germline CDR1 and CDR2 sequences are SQVTM and ANQGSEA. In DNA, the CDR3 is TGCAGCGTGGCCGGGACAGCCCCGGAGCAGTACTTC. Its translation: CSVAGTAPEQYF.

The chain links TRBV28 to TRBJ2-3; the match to TRBD2 covers 7 bases. Trimming at V came to 3 bases and at J to 0 bases, leaving 9 bases not matched to a gene. The V gene's germline CDR1 is MDHEN and CDR2 SYDVKM. The CDR3 covers 17 residues. As DNA, the CDR3 is TGTGCCAGCAGTTTCTTGACCGGGGGGTTTAGCACAGATACGCAGTATTTT. Translated, it gives CASSFLTGGFSTDTQYF.

This rearrangement joins TRBV9 to TRBJ1-6; D unresolved. The CDR3 length is 14 residues. The germline V and J ends were trimmed by 0 bases and 7 bases, with 8 bases remaining between them. Germline loops: CDR1 SGDLS, CDR2 YYNGEE. In DNA form, the CDR3 reads TGTGCCAGCAGCGTAGTACAGAGCAATTCACCCCTCCACTTT. Amino acid sequence: CASSVVQSNSPLHF.

This chain links TRBV5-6 with TRBJ2-1; no clear D. V lost 2 bases and J 6 bases, leaving 6 bases between the germline ends. Looked up from germline, CDR1 is SGHDT and CDR2 is YYEEEE. The CDR3 loop spans 12 amino acids. The CDR3 DNA sequence: TGTGCCAGCAGCTTCACACCCAATGAGCAGTTCTTC. Amino acid sequence: CASSFTPNEQFF.

The gene calls are TRBV7-6 and TRBJ1-6; a weak D match, TRBD1 (5 bases). The V end was cut by 1 base, the J end by 9 bases, with 13 bases between. CDR1 and CDR2 (germline): SGHVS, FNYEAQ. The CDR3 sequence is 15 residues long. DNA for the CDR3: TGTGCCAGCAGCTTAGAGCAGGGAGGCCTTTCACCCCTCCACTTT. Protein product: CASSLEQGGLSPLHF.

The gene calls are TRBV5-4 and TRBJ2-2, with TRBD1 matching 9 bases. The germline V gene has CDR1 SGHNT and CDR2 YYREEE (reference sequence). The J segment lost 5 bases and the V segment lost 3 bases, leaving 5 bases of the junction unmatched. The CDR3 extends over 15 amino acids. CDR3 region: CASSSNRGPTGELFF. The CDR3, as DNA: TGTGCCAGCAGCTCGAACAGGGGGCCGACCGGGGAGCTGTTTTTT.

The V call is TRBV18, the J call TRBJ2-3; a weak D match, TRBD1 (6 bases). CDR1 and CDR2 from the germline V gene are KGHSH and LQKENI. The CDR3 loop spans 16 amino acids. The V and J ends lost 0 bases and 1 base respectively, with 11 bases between them. CDR3 residues: CASSPPRAGGTDTQYF. The CDR3 coding sequence is TGTGCCAGCTCACCACCTAGGGCAGGGGGCACAGATACGCAGTATTTT.

V is TRBV11-2 and J is TRBJ2-7; 8 bases map to TRBD2. Trimming cost V 5 bases and J 2 bases; bases outside gene matches: 11. There are 16 residues in the CDR3. CDR1 is SGHAT and CDR2 is FQNNGV in the germline V gene. The CDR3 is CASSNLAGTRTYEQYF. CDR3 sequence (DNA): TGTGCCAGCAGCAACCTCGCCGGGACTAGAACCTACGAGCAGTACTTC.

This clone was seen a few times. The rearrangement joins TRBV28 to TRBJ2-7; D is possibly TRBD1 (6 bases). The ends were cut back, 6 bases at V and 0 bases at J, with 18 bases in the middle. The CDR3 contains 16 residues. The germline V gene has CDR1 MDHEN and CDR2 SYDVKM. The CDR3 nucleotides are TGTGCCAGCAGAACCATAGACAGGACGAGCTCCTACGAGCAGTACTTC. It yields the protein CASRTIDRTSSYEQYF.

The J gene is TRBJ2-5, the V gene TRBV14; 9 bases map to TRBD2. This CDR3 is built from 16 residues. The junction had 7 bases not matched to a gene; V was cut back by 5 bases and J by 0 bases. Germline CDR1 SGHDN, CDR2 FVKESK. CDR3 region: CASSALGLANQETQYF. The CDR3 bases are TGTGCCAGCAGCGCCCTCGGACTAGCGAACCAAGAGACCCAGTACTTC. Based on the CDR3 plus reference TRBV14 and TRBJ2-5, the full variable domain is EAGVTQFPSHSVIEKGQTVTLRCDPISGHDNLYWYRRVMGKEIKFLLHFVKESKQDESGMPNNRFLAERTGGTYSTLKVQPAELEDSGVYFCASSALGLANQETQYFGPGTRLLVL.

With respect to this clone: This same CDR3 is encoded by further DNA sequences in the sample. The gene calls are TRBV4-2 and TRBJ2-4; tentatively, D is TRBD2 (6 bases). Between the trimmed V and J ends, which lost 6 bases and 5 bases, there was a span of 14 bases. Germline CDR1 LGHNA, CDR2 YNFKEQ. CDR3 length: 14 amino acids. CDR3 DNA sequence: TGTGCCAGCAGTGCCGTGGGAGGCGAAAACATTCAGTACTTC. It translates to CASSAVGGENIQYF.

This chain joins TRBV7-9 and TRBJ2-1; D might be TRBD2 (5 bases). The CDR3 runs to 15 residues. V lost 2 bases, J lost 9 bases, and 17 bases lay in between. Germline V CDR1 and CDR2: SEHNR, FQNEAQ (reference sequence). As DNA, the CDR3 is TGTGCCAGCAGCTTAACGGGAAGTCGAACGGGTGAGCAGTTCTTC. It yields the protein CASSLTGSRTGEQFF.

The rearrangement joins TRBV29-1 to TRBJ1-2, with 8 bases lining up with TRBD1. Germline loops: CDR1 SQVTM, CDR2 ANQGSEA. V trimming: 2 bases; J trimming: 5 bases; junction bases outside the gene matches: 7. The CDR3 is made up of 14 amino acids. CDR3 bases: TGCAGCGTTGAAAGACAAGACAGGGGATATGGCTACACCTTC. Residues: CSVERQDRGYGYTF.